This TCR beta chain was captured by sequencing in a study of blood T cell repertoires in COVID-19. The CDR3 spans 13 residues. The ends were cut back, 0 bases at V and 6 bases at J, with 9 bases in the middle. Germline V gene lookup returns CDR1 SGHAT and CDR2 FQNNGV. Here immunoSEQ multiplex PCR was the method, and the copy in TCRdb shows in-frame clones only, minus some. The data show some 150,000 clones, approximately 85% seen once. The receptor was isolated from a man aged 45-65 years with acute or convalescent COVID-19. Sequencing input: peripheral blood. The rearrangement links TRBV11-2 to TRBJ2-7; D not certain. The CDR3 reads CASSLELMAEQYF. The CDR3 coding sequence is TGTGCCAGCAGCTTAGAGCTTATGGCCGAGCAGTACTTC.